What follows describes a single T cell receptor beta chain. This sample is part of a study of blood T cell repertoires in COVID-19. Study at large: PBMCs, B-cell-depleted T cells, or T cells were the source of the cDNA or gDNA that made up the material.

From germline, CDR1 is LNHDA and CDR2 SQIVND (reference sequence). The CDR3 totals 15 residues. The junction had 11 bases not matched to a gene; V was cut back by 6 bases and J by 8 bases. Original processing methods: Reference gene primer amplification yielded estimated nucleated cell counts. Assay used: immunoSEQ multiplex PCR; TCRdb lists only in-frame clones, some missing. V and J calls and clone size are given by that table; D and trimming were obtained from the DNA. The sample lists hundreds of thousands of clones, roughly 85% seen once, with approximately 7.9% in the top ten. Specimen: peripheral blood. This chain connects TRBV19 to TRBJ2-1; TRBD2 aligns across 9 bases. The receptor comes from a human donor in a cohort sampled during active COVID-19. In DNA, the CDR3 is TGTGCCAGTAGCTCGTCCGGCGGGGGGGCCTATGAGCAGTTCTTC. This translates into CASSSSGGGAYEQFF.